This TCR beta chain was sequenced for a study of OX40 agonist ivuxolimab in advanced cancers. General study results and limits: Those patients achieving a partial response at 0.1-3.0 mg/kg showed among the lowest clonal expansion. With doses of 0.1 to 3.0 mg/kg, CD4+ and CD8+ blood T cells had undergone clonal expansion by week 6.

Patients who had autoimmune disease history or got systemic immunosuppression were left out. CDR3 length equals 14 residues. Germline CDR1 and CDR2: LNHDA and SQIVND (reference sequence). V was cut by 2 bases and J by 3 bases, with 10 bases left in between. The protocol was immunoSEQ multiplex PCR, while the TCRdb copy is restricted to in-frame clones and leaves out a portion. Among approximately 22,000 clones listed, around 85% were seen once. Comment on this clone: The antigen remains unidentified.

V gene TRBV19 combines with J gene TRBJ1-2; unclear D gene. This clonotype was obtained from an adult with an advanced solid tumor such as melanoma, head and neck, liver or kidney cancer. The starting material was CD4+ or CD8+ T cells sorted from blood, obtained in a trial of the OX40 agonist ivuxolimab. CDR3 coding DNA: TGTGCCAGTAGTATATCGGGTTCTCACTATGGCTACACCTTC. Translated: CASSISGSHYGYTF.